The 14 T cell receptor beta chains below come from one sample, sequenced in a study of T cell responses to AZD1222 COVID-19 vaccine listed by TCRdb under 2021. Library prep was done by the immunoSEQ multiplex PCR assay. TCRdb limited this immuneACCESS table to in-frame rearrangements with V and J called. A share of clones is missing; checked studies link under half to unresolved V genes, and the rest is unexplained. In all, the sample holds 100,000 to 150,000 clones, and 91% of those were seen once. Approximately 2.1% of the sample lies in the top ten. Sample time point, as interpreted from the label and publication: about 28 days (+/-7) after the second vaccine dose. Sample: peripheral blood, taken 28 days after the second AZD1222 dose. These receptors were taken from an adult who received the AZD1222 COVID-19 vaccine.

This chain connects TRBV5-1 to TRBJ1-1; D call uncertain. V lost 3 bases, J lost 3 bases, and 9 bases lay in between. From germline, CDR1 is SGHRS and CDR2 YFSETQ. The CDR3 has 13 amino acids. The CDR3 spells CASSSLLDTEAFF. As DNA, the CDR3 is TGCGCCAGCAGCTCCCTACTTGACACTGAAGCTTTCTTT.

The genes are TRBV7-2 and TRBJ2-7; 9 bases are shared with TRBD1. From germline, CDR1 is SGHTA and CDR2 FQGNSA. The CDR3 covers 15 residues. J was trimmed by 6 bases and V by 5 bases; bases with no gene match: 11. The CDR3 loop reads CASSQGQGPLFEQYV. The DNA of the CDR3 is TGTGCCAGCAGCCAAGGACAGGGGCCCTTATTCGAGCAGTACGTC.

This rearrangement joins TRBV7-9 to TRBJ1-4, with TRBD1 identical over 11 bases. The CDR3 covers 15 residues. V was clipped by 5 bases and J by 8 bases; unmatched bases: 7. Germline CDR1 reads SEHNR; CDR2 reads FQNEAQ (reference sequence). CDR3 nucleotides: TGTGCCAGCAGCCGCGGACAGGGGGCTGTAGAAAAACTGTTTTTT. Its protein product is CASSRGQGAVEKLFF.

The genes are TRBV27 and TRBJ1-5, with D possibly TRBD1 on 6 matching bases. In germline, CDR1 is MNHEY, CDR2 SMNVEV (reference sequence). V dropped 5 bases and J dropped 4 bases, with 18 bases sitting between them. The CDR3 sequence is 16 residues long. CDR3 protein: CASSPRSTGANQPQHF. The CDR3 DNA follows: TGTGCCAGCAGTCCCCGCTCGACGGGGGCGAATCAGCCCCAGCATTTT.

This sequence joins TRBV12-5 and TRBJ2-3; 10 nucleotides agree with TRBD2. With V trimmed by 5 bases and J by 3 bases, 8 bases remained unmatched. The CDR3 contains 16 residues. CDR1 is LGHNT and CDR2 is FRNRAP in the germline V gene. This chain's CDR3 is CASGSGRAGGTDTQYF. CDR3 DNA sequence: TGTGCTAGTGGTAGCGGGAGGGCCGGAGGGACAGATACGCAGTATTTT.

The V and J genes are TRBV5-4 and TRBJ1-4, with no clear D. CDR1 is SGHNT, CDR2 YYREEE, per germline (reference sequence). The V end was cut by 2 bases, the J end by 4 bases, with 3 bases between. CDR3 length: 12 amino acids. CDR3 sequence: CASSFRNEKLFF. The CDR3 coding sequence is TGTGCCAGCAGCTTTCGTAATGAAAAACTGTTTTTT.

CDR3 sequence reads: CASSLRGRDGYTF. The CDR3 DNA reads as TGTGCCAGCAGCTTAAGGGGGCGAGATGGCTACACCTTC. The rearrangement joins TRBV7-3 to TRBJ1-2, with a weak D call TRBD1 (6 bases). Per the germline V gene, CDR1 is SGHTA and CDR2 is FQGTGA. The ends were cut back, 1 base at V and 6 bases at J, with 9 bases in the middle. This CDR3 spans 13 amino acids.

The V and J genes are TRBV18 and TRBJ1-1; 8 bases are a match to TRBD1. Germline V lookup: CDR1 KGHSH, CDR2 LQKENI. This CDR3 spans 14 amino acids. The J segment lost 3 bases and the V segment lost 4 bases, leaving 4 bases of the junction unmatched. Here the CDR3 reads CASSLDRGDTEAFF. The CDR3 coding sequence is TGTGCCAGCTCACTCGACAGGGGCGACACTGAAGCTTTCTTT.

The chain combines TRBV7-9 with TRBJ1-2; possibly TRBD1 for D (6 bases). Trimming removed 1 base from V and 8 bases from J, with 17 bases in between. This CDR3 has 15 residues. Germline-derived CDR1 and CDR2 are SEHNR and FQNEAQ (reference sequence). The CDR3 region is CASSLVGGRLRGYTF. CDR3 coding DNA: TGTGCCAGCAGCTTAGTAGGGGGGCGACTCCGGGGCTACACCTTC.

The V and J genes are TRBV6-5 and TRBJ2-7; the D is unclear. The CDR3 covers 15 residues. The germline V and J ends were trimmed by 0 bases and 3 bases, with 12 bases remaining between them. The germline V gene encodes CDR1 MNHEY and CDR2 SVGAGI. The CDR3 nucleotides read TGTGCCAGCAGTTACTCAGGGTCCGCTTTCTACGAGCAGTACGTC. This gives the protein CASSYSGSAFYEQYV.

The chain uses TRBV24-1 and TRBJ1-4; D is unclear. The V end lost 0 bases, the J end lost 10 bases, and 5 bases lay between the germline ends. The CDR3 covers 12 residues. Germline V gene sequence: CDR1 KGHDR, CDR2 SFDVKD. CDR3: CATSDLEGKLFF. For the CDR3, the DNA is TGTGCCACCAGTGATTTGGAGGGAAAACTGTTTTTT.

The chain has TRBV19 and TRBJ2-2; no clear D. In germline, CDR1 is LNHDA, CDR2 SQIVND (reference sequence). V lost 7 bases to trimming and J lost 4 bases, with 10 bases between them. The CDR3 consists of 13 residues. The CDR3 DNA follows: TGTGCCAGTACCCCATACAGCACCGGGGAGCTGTTTTTT. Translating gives CASTPYSTGELFF.

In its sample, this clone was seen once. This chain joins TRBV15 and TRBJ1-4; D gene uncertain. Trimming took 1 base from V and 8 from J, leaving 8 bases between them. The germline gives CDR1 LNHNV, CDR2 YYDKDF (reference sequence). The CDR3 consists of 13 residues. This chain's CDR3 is CATSRASLEKLFF. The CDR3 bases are TGTGCCACCAGCAGAGCGTCGTTGGAAAAACTGTTTTTT.

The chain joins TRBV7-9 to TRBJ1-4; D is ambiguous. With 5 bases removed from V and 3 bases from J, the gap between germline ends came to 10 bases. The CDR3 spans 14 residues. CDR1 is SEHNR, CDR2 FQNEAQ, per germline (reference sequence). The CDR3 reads CASSKGRANEKLFF. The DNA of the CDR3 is TGTGCCAGCAGCAAGGGTAGGGCTAATGAAAAACTGTTTTTT. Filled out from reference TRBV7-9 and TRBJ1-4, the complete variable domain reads DTGVSQNPRHKITKRGQNVTFRCDPISEHNRLYWYRQTLGQGPEFLTYFQNEAQLEKSRLLSDRFSAERPKGSFSTLEIQRTEQGDSAMYLCASSKGRANEKLFFGSGTQLSVL.